This record concerns one T cell receptor beta chain sequence. The antigen is undetermined. This CDR3 has 13 amino acids. Trimming removed 2 bases at V and 7 bases at J, with 8 bases between. Germline V CDR1 and CDR2: MGHRA, YSYEKL. Patients were excluded for autoimmune disease history or systemic immunosuppression. The data are from a study of OX40 agonist ivuxolimab in advanced cancers. For the study at large: The treatment was a fully human IgG2 OX40 agonist, ivuxolimab. Findings and caveats of the study: Certain nonresponders additionally had low normalized T-cell clonal expansion. In general, CD8+ T cells held more expanded clones than CD4+ did, on average.

This table comes from immunoSEQ multiplex PCR, and its TCRdb copy is limited to in-frame clones, with some not included. Here the sample spans around 92,000 clones, approximately 95% being singletons. This sequence was found in an adult with an advanced solid tumor such as melanoma, head and neck, liver or kidney cancer. The chain couples TRBV4-1 to TRBJ1-4; D is undetermined. This sample comprised CD4+ or CD8+ T cells sorted from blood, obtained in a trial of the OX40 agonist ivuxolimab. The CDR3 region has the DNA TGCGCCAGCAGCCAACCCCATCTTGAAAAACTGTTTTTT. It translates to CASSQPHLEKLFF.